This T cell receptor (beta chain) was sequenced during a study of T cell responses to AZD1222 COVID-19 vaccine. Repertoires were generated with immunoSEQ multiplex PCR, while TCRdb's copy carries only in-frame clones and drops some. The sample carries about 96,000 clones, about 89% recorded once. The sequence derives from an adult in good health. The sequencing here drew on peripheral blood, taken on day 0 of AZD1222 vaccination.

The CDR3 DNA reads TGTGCCAGCAGCTTGGGGGGAGTGAATTCACCCCTCCACTTT. Translated, it gives CASSLGGVNSPLHF. V gene TRBV5-6 combines with J gene TRBJ1-6; D uncertain. CDR3 size: 14 residues. V was shortened by 0 bases and J by 7 bases, with 8 bases between the two germline ends. Germline loops: CDR1 SGHDT, CDR2 YYEEEE.